Listed below are T cell receptor beta chains from one sample, sequenced in a study of blood T cell repertoires in COVID-19. TCRdb's table, derived via immunoSEQ multiplex PCR, lists solely in-frame clones and lacks some. Among almost 500,000 clones listed, around nine tenths were seen once. Material: PBMCs or T cells enriched from blood (not recorded which). The receptors come from an older woman who had recovered from COVID-19. Both conserved end residues are part of each CDR3. D genes are given only for firm matches. Clone size is given for some rows only: seen once, a few or many times, or a class if the clone is expanded.

J gene: TRBJ2-3; clone size: NA; V gene: TRBV6-5; D gene: NA; CDR3 length: 16; CDR3 DNA: TGTGCCAGCAGTTACTCAAGCCAGGGCAGAGCAGATACGCAGTATTTT; CDR3 protein: CASSYSSQGRADTQYF
J gene: TRBJ2-7; clone size: once; V gene: TRBV21-1; D gene: NA; CDR3 length: 15; CDR3 DNA: TGTGCCAGCAGCAAAGGGGGGGACAGCACCTACGAGCAGTACTTC; CDR3 protein: CASSKGGDSTYEQYF
J gene: TRBJ1-4; clone size: NA; V gene: TRBV19; D gene: NA; CDR3 length: 16; CDR3 DNA: TGTGCCAGTAGTACACCGACGGAGCAGTGGGATGAAAAACTGTTTTTT; CDR3 protein: CASSTPTEQWDEKLFF
J gene: TRBJ1-5; clone size: NA; V gene: TRBV6-5; D gene: NA; CDR3 length: 14; CDR3 DNA: TGTGCCAGCAGTAAGGAGTGGGAGTGGCAGCCCCAGCATTTT; CDR3 protein: CASSKEWEWQPQHF
J gene: TRBJ1-1; clone size: NA; V gene: TRBV10-3; D gene: NA; CDR3 length: 12; CDR3 DNA: TGTGCCATCAGCTTAAAGGGGACTGAAGCTTTCTTT; CDR3 protein: CAISLKGTEAFF
J gene: TRBJ1-5; clone size: NA; V gene: TRBV19; D gene: NA; CDR3 length: 15; CDR3 DNA: TGTGCCAGTAGACCCACAGGGATTTCCAATCAGCCCCAGCATTTT; CDR3 protein: CASRPTGISNQPQHF
J gene: TRBJ2-2; clone size: NA; V gene: TRBV2; D gene: NA; CDR3 length: 15; CDR3 DNA: TGTGCCAGCAGTGTCTCGCGGGGACTCACCGGGGAGCTGTTTTTT; CDR3 protein: CASSVSRGLTGELFF
J gene: TRBJ1-5; clone size: few; V gene: TRBV9; D gene: NA; CDR3 length: 13; CDR3 DNA: TGTGCCAGCAGCCCGGACATGAGTCAGCCCCAGCATTTT; CDR3 protein: CASSPDMSQPQHF
J gene: TRBJ1-6; clone size: NA; V gene: TRBV19; D gene: TRBD1; CDR3 length: 13; CDR3 DNA: TGTGCCAGCCACGACAGGGTAGATTCACCCCTCCACTTT; CDR3 protein: CASHDRVDSPLHF
J gene: TRBJ1-2; clone size: NA; V gene: TRBV2; D gene: TRBD1; CDR3 length: 15; CDR3 DNA: TGTGCCAGCGGGGGACAGGGGCCTGCCTGGGGTGGCTACACCTTC; CDR3 protein: CASGGQGPAWGGYTF
J gene: TRBJ2-1; clone size: NA; V gene: TRBV7-2; D gene: TRBD2; CDR3 length: 16; CDR3 DNA: TGTGCCAGCAGCTTCCAGCGGGGGGGCTCCTACAATGAGCAGTTCTTC; CDR3 protein: CASSFQRGGSYNEQFF
J gene: TRBJ2-7; clone size: NA; V gene: TRBV10-1; D gene: TRBD1; CDR3 length: 12; CDR3 DNA: TGCGCCAGAATAGACAGGGGCTCTGGACGGTACTTC; CDR3 protein: CARIDRGSGRYF
J gene: TRBJ2-1; clone size: NA; V gene: TRBV5-8; D gene: NA; CDR3 length: 16; CDR3 DNA: TGTGCCAGCAGCCCCGGACAGGAGGGTGGGTACAATGAGCAGTTCTTC; CDR3 protein: CASSPGQEGGYNEQFF
J gene: TRBJ1-4; clone size: NA; V gene: TRBV5-3; D gene: TRBD1; CDR3 length: 16; CDR3 DNA: TGTGCCAGAAGCTTTACACGCCGGGACAGGAATGAAAAACTGTTTTTT; CDR3 protein: CARSFTRRDRNEKLFF
J gene: TRBJ2-1; clone size: once; V gene: TRBV12-5; D gene: TRBD2; CDR3 length: 15; CDR3 DNA: TGTGCTAGTGGTTTGGGACTAGCGACCTACAATGAGCAGTTCTTC; CDR3 protein: CASGLGLATYNEQFF
J gene: TRBJ1-1; clone size: NA; V gene: TRBV30; D gene: NA; CDR3 length: 13; CDR3 DNA: TGTGCCTGGAGTGCTCAGGGTTACACTGAAGCTTTCTTT; CDR3 protein: CAWSAQGYTEAFF
J gene: TRBJ2-2; clone size: NA; V gene: TRBV2; D gene: TRBD1; CDR3 length: 12; CDR3 DNA: TGTGCCAGCACCAGGGGGCCCGGGGAGCTGTTTTTT; CDR3 protein: CASTRGPGELFF
J gene: TRBJ2-1; clone size: once; V gene: TRBV7-9; D gene: NA; CDR3 length: 14; CDR3 DNA: TGTGCCAGCAGCTTAGCGGGAGTCTTCAATGAGCAGTTCTTC; CDR3 protein: CASSLAGVFNEQFF
J gene: TRBJ1-1; clone size: NA; V gene: TRBV18; D gene: NA; CDR3 length: 15; CDR3 DNA: TGTGCCAGCTCACCGAAGGGGCCCATGAACACTGAAGCTTTCTTT; CDR3 protein: CASSPKGPMNTEAFF
J gene: TRBJ1-4; clone size: few; V gene: TRBV4-1; D gene: NA; CDR3 length: 14; CDR3 DNA: TGCGCCAGCAGCCAACTCATCAGGGATGAAAAACTGTTTTTT; CDR3 protein: CASSQLIRDEKLFF
J gene: TRBJ1-6; clone size: NA; V gene: TRBV7-8; D gene: TRBD1; CDR3 length: 18; CDR3 DNA: TGTGCCAGCAGCTTCACCCGGGACAGGGCTTTGCATAATTCACCCCTCCACTTT; CDR3 protein: CASSFTRDRALHNSPLHF
J gene: TRBJ1-5; clone size: few; V gene: TRBV28; D gene: TRBD1; CDR3 length: 13; CDR3 DNA: TGTGCCACCACAGGGGCCGGCAATCAGCCCCAGCATTTT; CDR3 protein: CATTGAGNQPQHF
J gene: TRBJ2-2; clone size: NA; V gene: TRBV9; D gene: TRBD2; CDR3 length: 15; CDR3 DNA: TGTGCCAGCGGCGGGGGGGACCCCAACACCGGGGAGCTGTTTTTT; CDR3 protein: CASGGGDPNTGELFF
J gene: TRBJ2-3; clone size: NA; V gene: TRBV29-1; D gene: NA; CDR3 length: 12; CDR3 DNA: TGCAGCGTTGCGCCCGGGGAAGATACGCAGTATTTT; CDR3 protein: CSVAPGEDTQYF
J gene: TRBJ1-1; clone size: NA; V gene: TRBV2; D gene: NA; CDR3 length: 16; CDR3 DNA: TGTGCCAGCACCGGAGGAGGGTTGTCTAGGAACACTGAAGCTTTCTTT; CDR3 protein: CASTGGGLSRNTEAFF
J gene: TRBJ1-2; clone size: NA; V gene: TRBV2; D gene: NA; CDR3 length: 14; CDR3 DNA: TGTGCCAGCAGTGTGAGACAGATTAACTATGGCTACACCTTC; CDR3 protein: CASSVRQINYGYTF
J gene: TRBJ1-1; clone size: NA; V gene: TRBV10-3; D gene: TRBD1; CDR3 length: 15; CDR3 DNA: TGTGCCATCAGTGGAACGCAGGGGGCGAACACTGAAGCTTTCTTT; CDR3 protein: CAISGTQGANTEAFF
J gene: TRBJ1-5; clone size: NA; V gene: TRBV10-2; D gene: NA; CDR3 length: 15; CDR3 DNA: TGCGCCAGCAGTGGGAGTAAGAGGGACAATCAGCCCCAGCATTTT; CDR3 protein: CASSGSKRDNQPQHF
J gene: TRBJ1-6; clone size: NA; V gene: TRBV2; D gene: NA; CDR3 length: 15; CDR3 DNA: TGTGCCAGCAGTCCAGGACAGATAAGAAATTCACCCCTCCACTTT; CDR3 protein: CASSPGQIRNSPLHF
J gene: TRBJ1-3; clone size: once; V gene: TRBV10-3; D gene: NA; CDR3 length: 16; CDR3 DNA: TGTGCCACAAGACCGGGAGAGGGGTTTGTTGGAAACACCATATATTTT; CDR3 protein: CATRPGEGFVGNTIYF
J gene: TRBJ2-3; clone size: NA; V gene: TRBV27; D gene: TRBD2; CDR3 length: 15; CDR3 DNA: TGTGCCAGCAGTTTGAGAAGCGGGGGGGGGAATACGCAGTATTTT; CDR3 protein: CASSLRSGGGNTQYF
J gene: TRBJ2-5; clone size: NA; V gene: TRBV6-1; D gene: TRBD2; CDR3 length: 17; CDR3 DNA: TGTGCCAGCAGTGAATGGGGAGCGGGGGGGCGTTTGGAGACCCAGTACTTC; CDR3 protein: CASSEWGAGGRLETQYF
J gene: TRBJ2-3; clone size: NA; V gene: TRBV5-4; D gene: TRBD2; CDR3 length: 14; CDR3 DNA: TGTGCCAGCAGCTCTCTAGCGGGGGAAGATACGCAGTATTTT; CDR3 protein: CASSSLAGEDTQYF